A single T cell receptor (beta chain) is shown here with its context. Its antigen is unknown. The sample belongs to a study of cytomegalovirus exposure and HLA in healthy donors. CDR3 length: 12 residues. Germline V gene sequence: CDR1 LGHNA, CDR2 YNFKEQ. V dropped 0 bases and J dropped 7 bases, with 6 bases sitting between them. The PCR was carried out with 60 Vbeta primers and 13 Jbeta primers. Assay: immunoSEQ multiplex PCR; the TCRdb copy retains only in-frame clones and omits some. The sample contains over 150,000 clones, roughly three quarters of which appear only once. The study's findings and limits: Later on, an analysis found that several of the most significant clusters appeared to be linked to common viral pathogens, which included parvovirus B19. Of the V segments, some could not be distinguished, including TRBV6-2 and TRBV6-3, and were excluded.

This clonotype originated in a man aged 25 to 45 in good health and CMV-seropositive. The chain is built from TRBV4-2 and TRBJ1-1; TRBD1 might be the D (5 bases). The sample comprised PBMCs. CDR3 bases: TGTGCCAGCAGCCAAGAAAGGGGTGAAGCTTTCTTT. Protein sequence: CASSQERGEAFF.